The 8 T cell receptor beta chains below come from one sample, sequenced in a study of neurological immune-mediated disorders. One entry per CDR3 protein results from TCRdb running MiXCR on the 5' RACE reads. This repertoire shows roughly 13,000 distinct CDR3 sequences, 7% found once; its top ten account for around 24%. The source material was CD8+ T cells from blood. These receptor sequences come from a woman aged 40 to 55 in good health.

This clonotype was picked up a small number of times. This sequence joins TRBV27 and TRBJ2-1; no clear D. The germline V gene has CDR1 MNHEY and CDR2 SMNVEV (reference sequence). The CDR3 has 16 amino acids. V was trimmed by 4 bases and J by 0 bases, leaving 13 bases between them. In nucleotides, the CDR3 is TGTGCCAGCAGTTCCTCAGCGAGAAGCTCCTACAATGAGCAGTTCTTC. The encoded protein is CASSSSARSSYNEQFF.

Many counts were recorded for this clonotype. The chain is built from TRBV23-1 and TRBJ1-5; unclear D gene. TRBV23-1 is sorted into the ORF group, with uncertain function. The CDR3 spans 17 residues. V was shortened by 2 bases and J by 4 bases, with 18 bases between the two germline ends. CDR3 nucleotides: TGCGCCAGCAGTCAAAGTAAGGGAAGGGCCTATAATCAGCCCCAGCATTTT. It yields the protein CASSQSKGRAYNQPQHF.

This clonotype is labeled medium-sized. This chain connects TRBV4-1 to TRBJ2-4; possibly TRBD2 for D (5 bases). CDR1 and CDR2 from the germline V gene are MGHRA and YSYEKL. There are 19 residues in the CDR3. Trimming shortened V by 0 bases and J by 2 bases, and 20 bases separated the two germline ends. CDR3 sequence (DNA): TGCGCCAGCAGCCAAGAACGTAGAAGCGGAAGCCTTTCCAAAAACATTCAGTACTTC. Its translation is CASSQERRSGSLSKNIQYF.

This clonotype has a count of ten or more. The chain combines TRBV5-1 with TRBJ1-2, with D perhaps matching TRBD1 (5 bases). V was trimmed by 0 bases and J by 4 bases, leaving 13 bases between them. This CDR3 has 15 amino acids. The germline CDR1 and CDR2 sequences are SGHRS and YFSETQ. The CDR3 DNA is TGCGCCAGCAGCTTGGACGACAGTCGTGGCTATGGCTACACCTTC. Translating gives CASSLDDSRGYGYTF.

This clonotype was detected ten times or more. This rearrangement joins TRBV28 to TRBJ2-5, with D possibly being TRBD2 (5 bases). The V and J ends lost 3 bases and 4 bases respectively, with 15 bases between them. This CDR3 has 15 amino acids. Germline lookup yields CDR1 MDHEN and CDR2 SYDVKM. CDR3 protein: CASSFDGKSGETQYF. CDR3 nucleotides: TGTGCCAGCAGTTTTGACGGGAAATCGGGAGAGACCCAGTACTTC.

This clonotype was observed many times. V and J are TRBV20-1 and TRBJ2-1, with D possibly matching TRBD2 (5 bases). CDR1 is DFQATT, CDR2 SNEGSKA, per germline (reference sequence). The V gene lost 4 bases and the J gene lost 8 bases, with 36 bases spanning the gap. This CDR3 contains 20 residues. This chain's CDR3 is CSAIFPGDHNNLPPAHEQFF. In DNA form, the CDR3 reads TGCAGTGCTATATTTCCCGGGGATCACAACAATCTGCCCCCGGCTCATGAGCAGTTCTTC.

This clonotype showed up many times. As DNA, the CDR3 is TGTGCCAGCAGTGCGGTAGCGACAGGGGGTAACTATGGCTACACCTTC. Translated, it gives CASSAVATGGNYGYTF. V gene TRBV25-1 combines with J gene TRBJ1-2; TRBD1 matches 9 bases. The V gene end was trimmed by 4 bases and the J gene end by 1 base; junction bases not matched to a gene: 7. The CDR3 covers 16 residues. CDR1 MGHDK and CDR2 SYGVNS come from the germline V gene.

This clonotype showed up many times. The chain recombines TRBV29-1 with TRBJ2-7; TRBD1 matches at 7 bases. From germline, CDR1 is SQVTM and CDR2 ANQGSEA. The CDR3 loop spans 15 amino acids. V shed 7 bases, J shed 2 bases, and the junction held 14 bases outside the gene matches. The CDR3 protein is CSARGKQGSAYEQYF. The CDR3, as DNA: TGCAGCGCCAGGGGAAAACAGGGGTCGGCCTACGAGCAGTACTTC.